This TCR beta chain was documented in a study of identical twins. Findings and caveats of the study: Part of the zero-insertion signal could reflect confounding by invariant MAIT and iNKT cells. When twins shared out-of-frame alpha sequences, those sequences had excess low generation probability. Fewer insertions marked abundant cord blood beta clonotypes; young adult naive trended weakly, memory not at all.

The table lists this clonotype with a few counts. The antigen is not known. MiXCR was run by TCRdb on the 5' RACE reads, yielding one entry per CDR3 protein. Among about 530,000 distinct CDR3 sequences listed, around 20% were seen once. Only healthy Caucasians were included as donors. The CDR3 runs to 19 residues. Germline CDR1 and CDR2: SGHVS and FQNEAQ. Trimming removed 1 base at V and 1 base at J, with 20 bases between. A further study also used this sample, focusing on yellow fever vaccine responses in identical twins.

The chain combines TRBV7-8 with TRBJ1-5; tentatively, D is TRBD1 (5 bases). The source is a woman younger than 30 in good health. The sample consisted of CD4+ T cells sorted from blood. Here the CDR3 DNA reads TGTGCCAGCAGCTTAGTTCAGGTCCCGTGGGGGGAGAGCAATCAGCCCCAGCATTTT. It translates to CASSLVQVPWGESNQPQHF. The full variable domain, completed using reference TRBV7-8 and TRBJ1-5, is GAGVSQSPRYKVAKRGQDVALRCDPISGHVSLFWYQQALGQGPEFLTYFQNEAQLDKSGLPSDRFFAERPEGSVSTLKIQRTQQEDSAVYLCASSLVQVPWGESNQPQHFGDGTRLSIL.